These 24 T cell receptor beta chains were all obtained from the same sample, sequenced in a study of blood T cell repertoires in COVID-19. Produced via immunoSEQ multiplex PCR; TCRdb's table is partial and in-frame only. The table shows 55,000 to 75,000 clones, with approximately 80% occurring only once. Sample: peripheral blood. The receptors here all came from a man aged 70 or older with acute or convalescent COVID-19.

CDR3: CASSLDGSPNTEAFF. The DNA for the CDR3 is TGTGCCAGCAGCTTGGATGGCAGTCCGAACACTGAAGCTTTCTTT. V and J are TRBV5-8 and TRBJ1-1, with D unresolved. Germline CDR1 and CDR2: SGHTS and YDEGEE. Trimming removed 0 bases at V and 1 base at J, with 10 bases between. The CDR3 length is 15 residues. The whole variable domain, remainder taken from reference TRBV5-8 and TRBJ1-1, is EAGVTQSPTHLIKTRGQQATLRCSPISGHTSVYWYQQALGLGLQFLLWYDEGEERNRGNFPPRFSGRQFPNYSSELNVNALELEDSALYLCASSLDGSPNTEAFFGQGTRLTVV.

The chain uses TRBV5-8 and TRBJ2-5; 8 bases are a match to TRBD1. Germline values: CDR1 SGHTS, CDR2 YDEGEE. V lost 5 bases to trimming and J lost 4 bases; unmatched junction nucleotides: 13. CDR3 size: 16 residues. In DNA form, the CDR3 reads TGTGCCAGCAGACGGTCTCAGGGGGCTATCCTAGAGACCCAGTACTTC. Translation gives CASRRSQGAILETQYF.

The chain recombines TRBV7-2 with TRBJ1-3, with D perhaps matching TRBD1 (6 bases). The CDR3 sequence is 16 residues long. V gave up 2 bases and J gave up 0 bases, with 11 bases separating them. In germline, CDR1 is SGHTA, CDR2 FQGNSA. Here the CDR3 reads CASSLQGMGSGNTIYF. The CDR3 bases are TGTGCCAGCAGCTTACAGGGGATGGGCTCTGGAAACACCATATATTTT.

This chain uses TRBV6-5 with TRBJ2-7, with D possibly TRBD2 on 5 matching bases. Trimming removed 2 bases from V and 3 bases from J, with 17 bases in between. This CDR3 region has 16 residues. Germline assignment: CDR1 MNHEY and CDR2 SVGAGI. The CDR3 nucleotides are TGTGCCAGCAGTTACCCGAGCGGCGGTATAGGCTACGAGCAGTACTTC. Its translation: CASSYPSGGIGYEQYF.

This clone was observed a handful of times. V gene TRBV6-2 or TRBV6-3 combines with J gene TRBJ2-7, with 7 bases that match TRBD1. The CDR3 has 15 amino acids. V was clipped by 2 bases and J by 5 bases; unmatched bases: 9. Germline lookup yields CDR1 MNHEY and CDR2 SVGEGT. CDR3 in amino acids: CASSYPTGPEDEQYF. CDR3 sequence (DNA): TGTGCCAGCAGTTACCCGACAGGGCCCGAGGACGAGCAGTACTTC.

CDR3: CASSFSYSGNTIYF. As DNA, the CDR3 is TGTGCCAGCAGCTTTAGCTACTCTGGAAACACCATATATTTT. The genes are TRBV7-2 and TRBJ1-3; D unclear. Germline V gene data show CDR1 as SGHTA and CDR2 as FQGNSA. V lost 3 bases, J lost 0 bases, and 6 bases lay in between. The length of the CDR3 is 14 residues.

This clone was found once. The V call is TRBV3-1 (or the pseudogene TRBV3-2), the J call TRBJ2-1, with 12 bases fitting TRBD2. The CDR3 runs to 17 residues. Trimming removed 3 bases from V and 7 bases from J; junction bases left unmatched: 10. Germline V gives CDR1 LGHDT, CDR2 YNNKEL (reference sequence). The CDR3, as DNA: TGTGCCAGCAGCCACGATACGACTAGCGGGAGTCGTAATGAGCAGTTCTTC. Protein product: CASSHDTTSGSRNEQFF.

This sequence joins TRBV3-1 (or the pseudogene TRBV3-2) and TRBJ1-3; D is perhaps TRBD1 (6 bases). V was pared by 1 base and J by 4 bases, with 11 bases between. The CDR3 length is 15 residues. Germline loops: CDR1 LGHDT, CDR2 YNNKEL (reference sequence). CDR3 protein: CASSQGLGAGNTIYF. CDR3 bases: TGTGCCAGCAGCCAAGGGCTGGGGGCAGGAAACACCATATATTTT.

This clone has only one observation. The chain is built from TRBV29-1 and TRBJ2-5, with no clear D. CDR3 length: 11 amino acids. CDR1 SQVTM and CDR2 ANQGSEA come from the germline V gene. The V end lost 0 bases, the J end lost 7 bases, and 6 bases lay between the germline ends. In nucleotides, the CDR3 is TGCAGCGTTGAAGAGGCAGGGACCCAGTACTTC. It is translated as CSVEEAGTQYF.

V gene TRBV7-3 combines with J gene TRBJ2-1; tentative D call: TRBD2 (5 bases). This CDR3 spans 16 amino acids. The ends were cut back, 2 bases at V and 6 bases at J, with 17 bases in the middle. CDR1 SGHTA and CDR2 FQGTGA come from the germline V gene. CDR3 DNA sequence: TGTGCCAGCAGCTTAGAGGGATCTTGGGAAGGCAATGAGCAGTTCTTC. This codes for CASSLEGSWEGNEQFF.

The chain employs TRBV3-1 (or the pseudogene TRBV3-2) and TRBJ2-3; tentative D call: TRBD2 (5 bases). The CDR3 is 15 residues long. The V gene's germline CDR1 is LGHDT and CDR2 YNNKEL (reference sequence). The ends were cut back, 2 bases at V and 2 bases at J, with 11 bases in the middle. CDR3: CASSQLARPTDTQYF. The DNA for the CDR3 is TGTGCCAGCAGCCAACTAGCTAGGCCCACAGATACGCAGTATTTT.

The genes are TRBV28 and TRBJ1-1, with D perhaps matching TRBD1 (5 bases). CDR3 length: 15 residues. V was pared by 6 bases and J by 6 bases, with 20 bases between. The germline V gene has CDR1 MDHEN and CDR2 SYDVKM. The CDR3 protein is CASRMPQGPQAEAFF. In DNA, the CDR3 is TGTGCCAGCAGAATGCCCCAGGGCCCCCAAGCTGAAGCTTTCTTT.

This sequence joins TRBV12-5 and TRBJ1-1, with D perhaps matching TRBD1 (5 bases). The germline V and J ends were trimmed by 3 bases and 7 bases, with 12 bases remaining between them. The CDR3 is made up of 13 amino acids. The germline V gene encodes CDR1 LGHNT and CDR2 FRNRAP. DNA of the CDR3: TGTGCTAGTGGTTTAGCCATACAGGATGAAGCTTTCTTT. Its translation is CASGLAIQDEAFF.

By share, this clone ranks as medium-sized. The genes are TRBV3-1 (or the pseudogene TRBV3-2) and TRBJ2-7, with TRBD2 as a possible D gene (6 bases). V was cut by 5 bases and J by 2 bases, with 31 bases left in between. Germline V gives CDR1 LGHDT, CDR2 YNNKEL (reference sequence). The CDR3 has 20 residues. The CDR3 sequence: CASSSRERQDLRPKAYEQYF. The CDR3 DNA reads TGTGCCAGCAGCTCCCGGGAGCGCCAGGACCTTCGGCCTAAAGCCTACGAGCAGTACTTC.

The J gene is TRBJ1-6, the V gene TRBV18; D might be TRBD1 (6 bases). Trimming stripped 3 bases from V and 7 bases from J, with 16 bases between. CDR3 length: 16 amino acids. Looked up from germline, CDR1 is KGHSH and CDR2 is LQKENI. The CDR3 DNA reads as TGTGCCAGCTCACCTCCGATGGGGGCGAGAAATTCACCCCTCCACTTT. Translation: CASSPPMGARNSPLHF.

In this sample, this clone turned up once. The chain has TRBV4-1 and TRBJ2-1, with D possibly matching TRBD1 (5 bases). The CDR3 consists of 15 residues. Germline V gene sequence: CDR1 MGHRA, CDR2 YSYEKL. Trimming stripped 3 bases from V and 4 bases from J, with 13 bases between. This CDR3 reads CASSQTDDRYNEQFF. The CDR3 coding sequence is TGCGCCAGCAGCCAGACTGACGACAGATACAATGAGCAGTTCTTC.

V and J are TRBV5-1 and TRBJ1-1; D remains unclear. V lost 0 bases and J lost 4, with 13 bases in between. Germline V gene sequence: CDR1 SGHRS, CDR2 YFSETQ. The CDR3 contains 15 residues. CDR3 loop: CASSLAVGAGTEAFF. For the CDR3, the DNA is TGCGCCAGCAGCTTGGCCGTCGGAGCCGGCACTGAAGCTTTCTTT.

The chain uses TRBV2 and TRBJ1-4; a weak D match, TRBD1 (5 bases). CDR1 and CDR2 from the germline V gene are SNHLY and FYNNEI. Trimming took off 3 bases at V and 7 bases at J, with 12 bases between the two ends. This CDR3 has 14 residues. The CDR3 loop is CASSDETDGEKLFF. As DNA, the CDR3 is TGTGCCAGCAGTGATGAGACAGACGGTGAAAAACTGTTTTTT.

This chain connects TRBV11-3 to TRBJ2-1; D uncertain. Deletions cut 5 bases from V and 3 bases from J, with 14 bases between. Germline CDR1 is SGHNT and CDR2 is YENEEA. The CDR3 has 15 residues. CDR3 protein: CASSLSGGIYNEQFF. CDR3 DNA sequence: TGTGCCAGCAGCCTATCCGGCGGAATCTACAATGAGCAGTTCTTC.

The V gene is TRBV9, the J gene TRBJ1-2; 7 bases map to TRBD1. Losses at the gene ends were 0 bases for V and 2 bases for J; bases not matched to a gene: 7. This CDR3 has 16 amino acids. Per the germline V gene, CDR1 is SGDLS and CDR2 is YYNGEE. In DNA, the CDR3 is TGTGCCAGCAGCGTAGCTGTTGGAGGGGGCAACTATGGCTACACCTTC. Protein sequence: CASSVAVGGGNYGYTF.

The chain carries TRBV5-3 and TRBJ1-5, with D perhaps matching TRBD1 (5 bases). TRBV5-3 counts as an open reading frame of uncertain function. The CDR3 totals 16 residues. Between the trimmed V and J ends, which lost 1 base and 1 base, there was a span of 12 bases. CDR3 in amino acids: CARSLRSGVSNQPQHF. In nucleotides, the CDR3 is TGTGCCAGAAGCTTGAGATCGGGGGTGAGCAATCAGCCCCAGCATTTT.

The chain joins TRBV5-1 to TRBJ2-2; D gene ambiguous. Germline CDR1 SGHRS, CDR2 YFSETQ. The CDR3 has 13 amino acids. The V end was cut by 0 bases, the J end by 5 bases, with 5 bases between. The CDR3 loop is CASSLGYTGELFF. As DNA, the CDR3 is TGCGCCAGCAGCTTGGGCTATACCGGGGAGCTGTTTTTT.

This rearrangement joins TRBV2 to TRBJ2-7; D call uncertain. This CDR3 contains 14 residues. Germline V gene sequence: CDR1 SNHLY, CDR2 FYNNEI. The V gene lost 7 bases and the J gene lost 2 bases, with 15 bases spanning the gap. The CDR3 region is CASKRLLLAYEQYF. Written as DNA, the CDR3 is TGTGCCAGCAAGAGACTCCTCCTGGCCTACGAGCAGTACTTC.

This rearrangement joins TRBV5-5 to TRBJ2-1; perhaps TRBD1 as D (5 bases). The ends were cut back, 3 bases at V and 5 bases at J, with 6 bases in the middle. The length of the CDR3 is 12 residues. Germline V gene data show CDR1 as SGHKS and CDR2 as YYEKEE (reference sequence). DNA of the CDR3: TGTGCCAGCAGCTACAGGAACAATGAGCAGTTCTTC. It translates to CASSYRNNEQFF.